These 32 T cell receptor beta chains were all obtained from the same sample, sequenced in a study of T-cell memory formation after mild COVID-19. TCRdb re-analysed the 5' RACE reads in MiXCR, keeping a single row per CDR3 protein. This table has 550,000 to 700,000 distinct CDR3 sequences, approximately 15% appearing once. Material for sequencing was PBMCs or a T cell subset sorted from them (not recorded which). The source of these receptors is an adult woman who had mild COVID-19 (a few samples of this study predate the infection). Cell type and time point are not known.

This clonotype showed up just a few times. The V call is TRBV3-1, the J call TRBJ2-5, with D maybe TRBD2 (7 bases). The CDR3 is 16 amino acids. Trimming cost V 3 bases and J 1 base, with 15 bases left between them. Germline V gene lookup returns CDR1 LGHDT and CDR2 YNNKEL (reference sequence). CDR3 bases: TGTGCCAGCAGCCAGGGCATTGCGGGGGCCCAAGAGACCCAGTACTTC. Its protein is CASSQGIAGAQETQYF.

This chain uses TRBV3-1 with TRBJ2-3, with TRBD2 matching over 7 bases. The CDR3 consists of 18 residues. V trimming: 1 base; J trimming: 0 bases; junction bases outside the gene matches: 10. Germline CDR1 is LGHDT and CDR2 is YNNKEL (reference sequence). The CDR3 is CASSQGRTSGGSTDTQYF. The CDR3 DNA reads TGTGCCAGCAGCCAAGGAAGGACTTCCGGGGGGAGCACAGATACGCAGTATTTT.

A few counts support this clonotype. V usage is TRBV20-1 and J usage is TRBJ1-1; possibly TRBD1 for D (5 bases). V was trimmed by 6 bases and J by 4 bases, leaving 12 bases between them. The V gene's germline CDR1 is DFQATT and CDR2 SNEGSKA (reference sequence). The CDR3 consists of 12 residues. The CDR3 DNA sequence: TGCAGTGCCGCCGGGGGTAGCACTGAAGCTTTCTTT. Encoded protein: CSAAGGSTEAFF.

There are a few counts of this clonotype. V and J are TRBV3-1 and TRBJ2-7; the D is unclear. This CDR3 is built from 13 residues. The ends were cut back, 5 bases at V and 4 bases at J, with 12 bases in the middle. The germline gives CDR1 LGHDT, CDR2 YNNKEL (reference sequence). The CDR3 bases are TGTGCCAGCAGCGAAGCAAAATTTTACGAGCAGTACTTC. Amino acid sequence: CASSEAKFYEQYF.

This clonotype was detected a few times. The CDR3 loop is CASSRSPRQVGEQYF. CDR3 DNA: TGCGCCAGCAGTCGATCACCCAGGCAGGTGGGGGAGCAGTACTTC. The chain is built from TRBV23-1 and TRBJ2-7; D call uncertain. TRBV23-1 is marked as an open reading frame, function uncertain. The CDR3 has 15 amino acids. Between the trimmed V and J ends, which lost 4 bases and 7 bases, there was a span of 20 bases.

The rearrangement joins TRBV7-2 to TRBJ2-7, with 8 bases matching TRBD2. Germline CDR1 is SGHTA and CDR2 is FQGNSA. V was clipped by 3 bases and J by 7 bases; unmatched bases: 14. This CDR3 is built from 16 residues. Written as DNA, the CDR3 is TGTGCCAGCAGCTTCGTTCCTAGCGGGTCAATTCAGGAGCAGTACTTC. This sequence encodes CASSFVPSGSIQEQYF.

This clonotype was counted between two and nine times. The V and J genes are TRBV29-1 and TRBJ2-4; 7 bases map to TRBD1. The V and J ends lost 4 bases and 7 bases, in that order; junction bases with no gene match: 22. The CDR3 runs 18 residues. Germline CDR1 SQVTM, CDR2 ANQGSEA. In DNA form, the CDR3 reads TGCAGCGTTGGGGCCAGTAGGACAGGCTACTTCTTGAACAACATTCAGTACTTC. Its protein is CSVGASRTGYFLNNIQYF. The complete variable domain, with remaining parts taken from reference TRBV29-1 and TRBJ2-4, reads SAVISQKPSRDICQRGTSLTIQCQVDSQVTMMFWYRQQPGQSLTLIATANQGSEATYESGFVIDKFPISRPNLTFSTLTVSNMSPEDSSIYLCSVGASRTGYFLNNIQYFGAGTRLSVL.

A few counts support this clonotype. The chain recombines TRBV5-1 with TRBJ2-2, with D tentatively TRBD2 (5 bases). V lost 4 bases and J 4 bases, leaving 14 bases between the germline ends. Germline V gives CDR1 SGHRS, CDR2 YFSETQ. CDR3 length: 15 residues. DNA for the CDR3: TGCGCCAGCAGCCCGCAGGACTGGGGCACCGGGGAGCTGTTTTTT. It codes for CASSPQDWGTGELFF.

The chain employs TRBV7-2 and TRBJ1-2; a possible D gene is TRBD1 (6 bases). V was cut by 4 bases and J by 0 bases, with 15 bases left in between. The CDR3 totals 16 residues. Germline-derived CDR1 and CDR2 are SGHTA and FQGNSA. Here the CDR3 reads CASSYFGGGSNYGYTF. CDR3 coding DNA: TGTGCCAGCAGCTACTTCGGGGGCGGTTCTAACTATGGCTACACCTTC.

The chain combines TRBV6-5 with TRBJ2-7; D is perhaps TRBD1 or TRBD2 (5 bases each). The CDR3 runs to 16 residues. Germline lookup yields CDR1 MNHEY and CDR2 SVGAGI. Trimming pared 0 bases from V and 4 bases from J, leaving 16 bases between. CDR3 region: CASSYSVAGTLYEQYF. Here the CDR3 DNA reads TGTGCCAGCAGTTACTCGGTGGCCGGGACCCTTTACGAGCAGTACTTC.

The V and J genes are TRBV27 and TRBJ1-6; no definite D call. From germline, CDR1 is MNHEY and CDR2 SMNVEV (reference sequence). The length of the CDR3 is 10 residues. V gave up 8 bases and J gave up 5 bases, with 1 base separating them. The CDR3: CASDNSPLHF. In nucleotides, the CDR3 is TGTGCCAGCGATAATTCACCCCTCCACTTT.

V gene TRBV5-1 combines with J gene TRBJ1-1; perhaps TRBD1 as D (6 bases). Trimming removed 0 bases from V and 3 bases from J, with 18 bases in between. Germline assignment: CDR1 SGHRS and CDR2 YFSETQ. The CDR3 is 17 amino acids. CDR3 sequence: CASSLEPGGSLDTEAFF. The CDR3 nucleotides read TGCGCCAGCAGCTTGGAGCCGGGGGGCTCATTGGACACTGAAGCTTTCTTT.

The J gene is TRBJ2-7, the V gene TRBV7-8; tentatively, D is TRBD2 (5 bases). Between the trimmed V and J ends, which lost 4 bases and 1 base, there was a span of 11 bases. Germline CDR1 is SGHVS and CDR2 is FQNEAQ. This CDR3 region has 14 residues. CDR3 in DNA: TGTGCCAGCAGCTCTCGTCGGGATTCCTACGAGCAGTACTTC. Its protein product is CASSSRRDSYEQYF.

V is TRBV12-3 or TRBV12-4 and J is TRBJ2-7; TRBD1 matches 8 bases. Germline trimming cut 4 bases from V and 4 bases from J; bases unmatched to any gene: 6. The CDR3 contains 14 residues. The CDR3 sequence is CASSSDRGNYEQYF. CDR3 nucleotides: TGTGCCAGCAGTTCCGACAGGGGCAATTACGAGCAGTACTTC.

The CDR3, as DNA: TGTGCCACCAGTGCCTCGACAGGGGACTATGGCTACACCTTC. Translation: CATSASTGDYGYTF. The chain recombines TRBV24-1 with TRBJ1-2; TRBD1 agrees at 8 bases. This CDR3 is built from 14 residues. Germline V gene lookup returns CDR1 KGHDR and CDR2 SFDVKD. V shed 5 bases and J 3 bases; nucleotides not matched to a gene: 4.

CDR3: CSAREAVLTYNEQFF. The CDR3 nucleotides read TGCAGTGCTAGAGAGGCCGTTCTCACCTACAATGAGCAGTTCTTC. J is TRBJ2-1 and V is TRBV20-1; D is unclear. V was clipped by 0 bases and J by 2 bases, with 11 bases between them. The CDR3 consists of 15 residues. Germline loops: CDR1 DFQATT, CDR2 SNEGSKA (reference sequence).

This clonotype was found a few times. The V gene is TRBV24-1, the J gene TRBJ1-2; unclear D gene. The CDR3 length is 13 residues. The V gene lost 2 bases and the J gene lost 9 bases, with 12 bases spanning the gap. CDR1 and CDR2 (germline): KGHDR, SFDVKD. DNA for the CDR3: TGTGCCACCAGTGATTCCCCTCCCATCAGCTACACCTTC. Amino acid sequence: CATSDSPPISYTF.

This clonotype was seen only a few times. The rearrangement uses TRBV4-2 and TRBJ2-3, with 8 bases aligning to TRBD2. This CDR3 has 16 amino acids. In germline, CDR1 is LGHNA, CDR2 YNFKEQ. Germline trimming cut 3 bases from V and 3 bases from J; bases unmatched to any gene: 8. CDR3 region: CASSQEPGLETDTQYF. For the CDR3, the DNA is TGTGCCAGCAGCCAGGAACCGGGACTAGAGACAGATACGCAGTATTTT.

This chain uses TRBV5-1 with TRBJ1-6, with D unclear. The CDR3 contains 16 residues. Per germline, CDR1 SGHRS and CDR2 YFSETQ. The ends were cut back, 0 bases at V and 0 bases at J, with 7 bases in the middle. The CDR3 DNA sequence: TGCGCCAGCAGCTTGGTAGCCAGCTCCTATAATTCACCCCTCCACTTT. It translates to CASSLVASSYNSPLHF. The full variable domain, its missing parts supplied by reference TRBV5-1 and TRBJ1-6, is KAGVTQTPRYLIKTRGQQVTLSCSPISGHRSVSWYQQTPGQGLQFLFEYFSETQRNKGNFPGRFSGRQFSNSRSEMNVSTLELGDSALYLCASSLVASSYNSPLHFGNGTRLTVT.

There are many counts of this clonotype. This rearrangement joins TRBV18 to TRBJ2-2; perhaps TRBD1 as D (5 bases). The CDR3 has 14 amino acids. CDR1 and CDR2 from the germline V gene are KGHSH and LQKENI. The V gene lost 5 bases and the J gene lost 1 base, with 8 bases spanning the gap. The CDR3 protein is CASSMGQNTGELFF. CDR3 DNA sequence: TGTGCCAGCTCAATGGGGCAGAACACCGGGGAGCTGTTTTTT.

This clonotype was seen once. This chain uses TRBV2 with TRBJ1-5; 11 bases line up with TRBD1. The CDR3 consists of 17 residues. The V gene end was trimmed by 4 bases and the J gene end by 0 bases; junction bases not matched to a gene: 5. Germline CDR1 reads SNHLY; CDR2 reads FYNNEI. The CDR3 loop is CASSADRGLYSNQPQHF. CDR3 sequence (DNA): TGTGCCAGCAGTGCGGACAGGGGGCTCTATAGCAATCAGCCCCAGCATTTT.

V gene TRBV7-3 combines with J gene TRBJ2-6; a possible D gene is TRBD1 (5 bases). Germline values: CDR1 SGHTA, CDR2 FQGTGA. Trimming shortened V by 2 bases and J by 4 bases, and 12 bases separated the two germline ends. The CDR3 is 16 amino acids. CDR3 in amino acids: CASSLVQGTGANVLTF. Written as DNA, the CDR3 is TGTGCCAGCAGCTTAGTTCAGGGTACGGGGGCCAACGTCCTGACTTTC. Filled out from reference TRBV7-3 and TRBJ2-6, the complete variable domain reads GAGVSQTPSNKVTEKGKYVELRCDPISGHTALYWYRQSLGQGPEFLIYFQGTGAADDSGLPNDRFFAVRPEGSVSTLKIQRTERGDSAVYLCASSLVQGTGANVLTFGAGSRLTVL.

DNA for the CDR3: TGTGCCAGCAGCCCCCAAGCGCAGCGGGGAAATGAGCAGTTCTTC. Translated: CASSPQAQRGNEQFF. The chain recombines TRBV4-2 with TRBJ2-1; TRBD2 agrees at 7 bases. The CDR3 contains 15 residues. Germline values: CDR1 LGHNA, CDR2 YNFKEQ. The V and J ends lost 4 bases and 7 bases, in that order; junction bases with no gene match: 10.

This clonotype was observed a single time. This chain connects TRBV10-3 to TRBJ2-3, with D tentatively TRBD2 (6 bases). The CDR3 consists of 14 residues. Germline CDR1 and CDR2: ENHRY and SYGVKD. V lost 4 bases and J lost 6, with 14 bases in between. The CDR3 spells CAISAGGREDTQYF. CDR3 bases: TGTGCCATCAGTGCCGGGGGACGGGAGGATACGCAGTATTTT.

The genes are TRBV5-1 and TRBJ2-3, with D perhaps TRBD1 (6 bases). Trimming took 0 bases from V and 2 from J, leaving 10 bases between them. This CDR3 contains 15 residues. Germline V CDR1 and CDR2: SGHRS, YFSETQ. CDR3 DNA: TGCGCCAGCAGCTTGGCCCAGGGGTTCACAGATACGCAGTATTTT. It yields the protein CASSLAQGFTDTQYF.

This clonotype has ten or more counts. The chain combines TRBV20-1 with TRBJ1-2; 9 positions agree with TRBD1. From germline, CDR1 is DFQATT and CDR2 SNEGSKA (reference sequence). The CDR3 loop spans 14 amino acids. Trimming removed 1 base from V and 6 bases from J; junction bases left unmatched: 6. This chain's CDR3 is CSARVRGQGDGYTF. For the CDR3, the DNA is TGCAGTGCTAGAGTTCGGGGACAGGGCGATGGCTACACCTTC.

This clonotype came up a few times. The rearrangement joins TRBV5-6 to TRBJ2-7; 8 bases are shared with TRBD2. Germline V CDR1 and CDR2: SGHDT, YYEEEE. J lost 3 bases, V lost 4 bases, and 9 bases had no gene match. CDR3 length: 15 amino acids. CDR3 nucleotides: TGTGCCAGCAGCCCAGTAGCGGGGCGTCTCTACGAGCAGTACTTC. Translating it yields CASSPVAGRLYEQYF.

The chain carries TRBV5-5 and TRBJ2-1; TRBD2 aligns across 10 bases. The V gene's germline CDR1 is SGHKS and CDR2 YYEKEE (reference sequence). The J segment lost 0 bases and the V segment lost 0 bases, leaving 3 bases of the junction unmatched. This CDR3 has 17 residues. CDR3 coding DNA: TGTGCCAGCAGCTTGGCCGGACTAGCGGTCTCCTACAATGAGCAGTTCTTC. Amino acids: CASSLAGLAVSYNEQFF.

This clonotype was seen more than once but under ten times. V and J are TRBV9 and TRBJ1-2; possible D gene TRBD1, 6 bases. This CDR3 region has 18 residues. The ends were cut back, 0 bases at V and 4 bases at J, with 22 bases in the middle. Germline V CDR1 and CDR2: SGDLS, YYNGEE. The CDR3 coding sequence is TGTGCCAGCAGCGTAGAGCCCCAACCGGGACAAGGATTCTATGGCTACACCTTC. This sequence encodes CASSVEPQPGQGFYGYTF.

The genes are TRBV29-1 and TRBJ2-7; D perhaps matches TRBD1 (6 bases). Germline V gives CDR1 SQVTM, CDR2 ANQGSEA. The length of the CDR3 is 10 residues. The V end was cut by 4 bases, the J end by 7 bases, with 8 bases between. The CDR3 nucleotides read TGCAGCGTTGCGACAGGAGAGCAGTACTTC. This encodes CSVATGEQYF.

The chain is built from TRBV25-1 and TRBJ2-6; the D gene is possibly TRBD2 (6 bases). The ends were cut back, 4 bases at V and 4 bases at J, with 14 bases in the middle. The CDR3 has 16 residues. Germline CDR1 and CDR2: MGHDK and SYGVNS. The CDR3 protein is CASSVSAAGGANVLTF. CDR3 nucleotides: TGTGCCAGCAGTGTCTCCGCTGCGGGGGGGGCCAACGTCCTGACTTTC. Drawing the rest from reference TRBV25-1 and TRBJ2-6, the complete variable domain is EADIYQTPRYLVIGTGKKITLECSQTMGHDKMYWYQQDPGMELHLIHYSYGVNSTEKGDLSSESTVSRIRTEHFPLTLESARPSHTSQYLCASSVSAAGGANVLTFGAGSRLTVL.

This clonotype was seen a handful of times. V and J are TRBV6-6 and TRBJ1-1; TRBD1 aligns across 8 bases. In germline, CDR1 is MNHNY, CDR2 SVGAGI (reference sequence). The V segment lost 1 base and the J segment 6 bases; nucleotides outside the gene matches: 4. CDR3 length: 14 amino acids. The CDR3 DNA reads TGTGCCAGCAGTTACTTAGCAGGGGGCTCTGAAGCTTTCTTT. As protein: CASSYLAGGSEAFF.